These 23 T cell receptor beta chains came from one sample sequenced in a study of control samples from healthy donors and cancer patients. Here immunoSEQ multiplex PCR was the method, and the copy in TCRdb shows in-frame clones only, minus some. The sample lists 130,000 or so clones, around 90% occurring once. The sample taken for sequencing was blood. The receptors were gathered from a man aged 18 to 30 in good health.

The gene calls are TRBV14 and TRBJ1-6, with TRBD1 matching 9 bases. Germline V gene data show CDR1 as SGHDN and CDR2 as FVKESK. The V segment lost 4 bases and the J segment 6 bases; nucleotides outside the gene matches: 7. This CDR3 spans 16 amino acids. DNA of the CDR3: TGTGCCAGCAGCCTAGAACAGGGGGCTATTAATTCACCCCTCCACTTT. Encoded protein: CASSLEQGAINSPLHF.

The CDR3 loop reads CSASTGHQTGELFF. CDR3 nucleotide sequence: TGCAGTGCTAGTACCGGACACCAAACCGGGGAGCTGTTTTTT. The rearrangement joins TRBV20-1 to TRBJ2-2, with D tentatively TRBD1 (5 bases). Germline V gene sequence: CDR1 DFQATT, CDR2 SNEGSKA (reference sequence). The CDR3 extends over 14 amino acids. V was trimmed by 3 bases and J by 5 bases, leaving 13 bases between them.

The CDR3 protein is CASSYEEAPLHF. CDR3 in DNA: TGTGCCAGCAGTTACGAAGAGGCACCCCTCCACTTT. The chain couples TRBV6-6 to TRBJ1-6; no clear D gene. This CDR3 spans 12 amino acids. The V and J ends lost 2 bases and 11 bases respectively, with 7 bases between them. Germline V gene data show CDR1 as MNHNY and CDR2 as SVGAGI (reference sequence).

This clone was detected once. V usage is TRBV18 and J usage is TRBJ2-7; 11 bases map to TRBD1. V trimming: 4 bases; J trimming: 5 bases; junction bases outside the gene matches: 1. There are 13 residues in the CDR3. From germline, CDR1 is KGHSH and CDR2 LQKENI. CDR3 bases: TGTGCCAGCTCACGGGGACAGGGGGACGAGCAGTACTTC. Translation: CASSRGQGDEQYF. The whole variable domain, filled in from reference TRBV18 and TRBJ2-7, reads NAGVMQNPRHLVRRRGQEARLRCSPMKGHSHVYWYRQLPEEGLKFMVYLQKENIIDESGMPKERFSAEFPKEGPSILRIQQVVRGDSAAYFCASSRGQGDEQYFGPGTRLTVT.

This clone was detected only a few times. DNA of the CDR3: TGTGCCAGCAGGGCAACAGGGGCGAGGGGACCCCTCCACTTT. Its protein product is CASRATGARGPLHF. This chain joins TRBV13 and TRBJ1-6; 7 bases are shared with TRBD1. CDR1 and CDR2 (germline): PRHDT, FYEKMQ (reference sequence). The CDR3 has 14 residues. V was pared by 6 bases and J by 12 bases, with 11 bases of the junction left unmatched.

The CDR3: CASSPLGGAYTGELFF. CDR3 bases: TGTGCCAGCTCACCTCTCGGGGGCGCCTACACCGGGGAGCTGTTTTTT. The chain couples TRBV18 to TRBJ2-2; either TRBD1 or TRBD2 may fit D (6 bases each). V dropped 3 bases and J dropped 3 bases, with 14 bases sitting between them. The germline V gene has CDR1 KGHSH and CDR2 LQKENI. This CDR3 spans 16 amino acids.

The chain employs TRBV7-2 and TRBJ1-2; maybe TRBD1 (5 bases). Trimming removed 2 bases at V and 7 bases at J, with 20 bases between. Germline CDR1 is SGHTA and CDR2 is FQGNSA. This CDR3 is 16 amino acids long. DNA for the CDR3: TGTGCCAGCAGCTTACGTTTCGACGATATGAGGGGTGGCTACACCTTC. Protein product: CASSLRFDDMRGGYTF.

The CDR3 DNA follows: TGTGCCTGGAGAGGGACAGGGGGCCTAAATCAGCCCCAGCATTTT. Translation: CAWRGTGGLNQPQHF. The chain carries TRBV30 and TRBJ1-5; the match to TRBD1 covers 12 bases. V shed 3 bases, J shed 4 bases, and the junction held 4 bases outside the gene matches. The CDR3 is 15 residues long. Germline V lookup: CDR1 GTSNPN, CDR2 SVGIG (reference sequence). The full variable domain, rest sourced from reference TRBV30 and TRBJ1-5, is SQTIHQWPATLVQPVGSPLSLECTVEGTSNPNLYWYRQAAGRGLQLLFYSVGIGQISSEVPQNLSASRPQDRQFILSSKKLLLSDSGFYLCAWRGTGGLNQPQHFGDGTRLSIL.

This chain connects TRBV2 to TRBJ2-6, with D tentatively TRBD2 (6 bases). V was shortened by 6 bases and J by 2 bases, with 8 bases between the two germline ends. The CDR3 contains 14 residues. Germline values: CDR1 SNHLY, CDR2 FYNNEI. CDR3 sequence (DNA): TGTGCCAGCAGCGGGAGAGCTGGGGCCAACGTCCTGACTTTC. The encoded protein is CASSGRAGANVLTF.

In regard to this clone: The sample contains more than one DNA sequence encoding this CDR3. V is TRBV2 and J is TRBJ1-2; tentative D call: TRBD1 (6 bases). Deletions cut 5 bases from V and 2 bases from J, with 9 bases between. Germline CDR1 is SNHLY and CDR2 is FYNNEI. The CDR3 spans 13 residues. CDR3 nucleotide sequence: TGTGCCAGCAGTCCGGACAGCAACTATGGCTACACCTTC. It specifies CASSPDSNYGYTF. Supplemented by reference TRBV2 and TRBJ1-2, the full variable domain reads EPEVTQTPSHQVTQMGQEVILRCVPISNHLYFYWYRQILGQKVEFLVSFYNNEISEKSEIFDDQFSVERPDGSNFTLKIRSTKLEDSAMYFCASSPDSNYGYTFGSGTRLTVV.

The chain joins TRBV7-2 to TRBJ2-7; possibly TRBD2 for D (5 bases). Germline V gene lookup returns CDR1 SGHTA and CDR2 FQGNSA. V was clipped by 1 base and J by 5 bases, with 15 bases between them. The CDR3 totals 15 residues. The CDR3 bases are TGTGCCAGCAGCTTAGATTCCGGGGATGGAAACGAGCAGTACTTC. Protein: CASSLDSGDGNEQYF. Full variable domain (rest looked up from reference TRBV7-2 and TRBJ2-7): GAGVSQSPSNKVTEKGKDVELRCDPISGHTALYWYRQSLGQGLEFLIYFQGNSAPDKSGLPSDRFSAERTGGSVSTLTIQRTQQEDSAVYLCASSLDSGDGNEQYFGPGTRLTVT.

There are a few counts of this clone. The V call is TRBV14, the J call TRBJ2-3, with D unclear. Germline V lookup: CDR1 SGHDN, CDR2 FVKESK. This CDR3 has 15 amino acids. Trimming pared 4 bases from V and 0 bases from J, leaving 11 bases between. The CDR3 nucleotides read TGTGCCAGCAGCCTAATGGCGGTTAGCACAGATACGCAGTATTTT. Its protein product is CASSLMAVSTDTQYF. The full variable domain, rest sourced from reference TRBV14 and TRBJ2-3, is EAGVTQFPSHSVIEKGQTVTLRCDPISGHDNLYWYRRVMGKEIKFLLHFVKESKQDESGMPNNRFLAERTGGTYSTLKVQPAELEDSGVYFCASSLMAVSTDTQYFGPGTRLTVL.

The chain carries TRBV10-1 and TRBJ1-2; D is unresolved. Germline CDR1 reads WNHNN; CDR2 reads SYGVQD (reference sequence). Trimming took 3 bases from V and 8 from J, leaving 13 bases between them. The CDR3 consists of 13 residues. CDR3 sequence: CASSDPGVYGYTF. In DNA, the CDR3 is TGCGCCAGCAGTGATCCGGGAGTATACGGCTACACCTTC.

The chain employs TRBV3-1 (or the pseudogene TRBV3-2) and TRBJ1-1; D perhaps matches TRBD1 (6 bases). This CDR3 has 13 amino acids. Looked up from germline, CDR1 is LGHDT and CDR2 is YNNKEL (reference sequence). Trimming took 5 bases from V and 4 from J, leaving 11 bases between them. CDR3 sequence (DNA): TGTGCCAGCAGCTCGGGGGCCCTCACTGAAGCTTTCTTT. It encodes CASSSGALTEAFF.

This chain links TRBV9 with TRBJ1-5; D uncertain. The V gene's germline CDR1 is SGDLS and CDR2 YYNGEE. The CDR3 loop spans 14 amino acids. Trimming pared 5 bases from V and 5 bases from J, leaving 14 bases between. Here the CDR3 reads CASSGVGIDQPQHF. In DNA, the CDR3 is TGTGCCAGCAGTGGGGTGGGTATCGATCAGCCCCAGCATTTT.

The V gene is TRBV5-1, the J gene TRBJ2-1; TRBD2 aligns across 10 bases. The length of the CDR3 is 17 residues. The germline V gene has CDR1 SGHRS and CDR2 YFSETQ. V was clipped by 0 bases and J by 3 bases; unmatched bases: 6. CDR3 bases: TGCGCCAGCAGCTTGGGTCTAGCGGGGGCCCTCTACAATGAGCAGTTCTTC. Its translation: CASSLGLAGALYNEQFF.

This clone was found once. The chain carries TRBV7-9 and TRBJ2-7, with 11 nucleotides matching TRBD1. J lost 0 bases, V lost 1 base, and 5 bases had no gene match. Germline V CDR1 and CDR2: SEHNR, FQNEAQ (reference sequence). The length of the CDR3 is 17 residues. CDR3 sequence: CASSLGEGTGGSYEQYF. The CDR3 region has the DNA TGTGCCAGCAGCTTAGGTGAGGGGACAGGGGGCTCCTACGAGCAGTACTTC.

The chain links TRBV6-4 to TRBJ1-5, with TRBD1 matching 9 bases. The V gene's germline CDR1 is MRHNA and CDR2 SNTAGT. Germline trimming cut 9 bases from V and 4 bases from J; bases unmatched to any gene: 7. The CDR3 is made up of 14 amino acids. In DNA, the CDR3 is TGTGCCAGTCACGAGGGGACAGGGAATCAGCCCCAGCATTTT. Translated: CASHEGTGNQPQHF.

This clone showed up just a few times. The J gene is TRBJ2-1, the V gene TRBV5-4, with a weak D call TRBD2 (7 bases). Trimming pared 2 bases from V and 8 bases from J, leaving 20 bases between. The germline CDR1 and CDR2 sequences are SGHNT and YYREEE (reference sequence). CDR3 length equals 16 residues. In DNA, the CDR3 is TGTGCCAGCAGCTTTGGCGGGGGCCAGAATGCGGATGAGCAGTTCTTC. Protein sequence: CASSFGGGQNADEQFF.

The chain employs TRBV10-1 and TRBJ1-2; perhaps TRBD1 as D (5 bases). V lost 1 base and J 7 bases, leaving 13 bases between the germline ends. The CDR3 is made up of 14 amino acids. The V gene's germline CDR1 is WNHNN and CDR2 SYGVQD (reference sequence). CDR3: CASSEFQGTGGYTF. The CDR3 nucleotides are TGCGCCAGCAGTGAGTTCCAGGGAACCGGTGGCTACACCTTC.

V is TRBV7-9 and J is TRBJ1-4; weak D call: TRBD1 (5 bases). The CDR3 is made up of 14 amino acids. The V and J ends lost 1 base and 8 bases respectively, with 11 bases between them. The germline gives CDR1 SEHNR, CDR2 FQNEAQ (reference sequence). CDR3: CASSLGGSIEKLFF. CDR3 bases: TGTGCCAGCAGCTTAGGGGGGTCGATCGAAAAACTGTTTTTT.

The rearrangement uses TRBV18 and TRBJ2-1, with 9 bases lining up with TRBD2. The CDR3 totals 16 residues. Trimming took 4 bases from V and 3 from J; bases not matched to a gene: 7. Germline V gene sequence: CDR1 KGHSH, CDR2 LQKENI. The CDR3 here is CASSLNSGGVYNEQFF. CDR3 coding DNA: TGTGCCAGCTCACTCAATAGCGGGGGAGTCTACAATGAGCAGTTCTTC. Filled out from reference TRBV18 and TRBJ2-1, the complete variable domain reads NAGVMQNPRHLVRRRGQEARLRCSPMKGHSHVYWYRQLPEEGLKFMVYLQKENIIDESGMPKERFSAEFPKEGPSILRIQQVVRGDSAAYFCASSLNSGGVYNEQFFGPGTRLTVL.

The V and J genes are TRBV6-5 and TRBJ1-2; D not certain. V was clipped by 0 bases and J by 8 bases, with 13 bases between them. The CDR3 sequence is 14 residues long. Germline loops: CDR1 MNHEY, CDR2 SVGAGI. The CDR3 DNA is TGTGCCAGCAGTTACTCAAGAGGGCGCGGCGGCTACACCTTC. Its protein product is CASSYSRGRGGYTF.